These 22 T cell receptor beta chains originate from one sample sequenced in a study of CD8+CD57+ T cells in acquired aplastic anemia. Selection for sequencing was limited to patients who had shown CD8+CD57+ cell expansion by flow cytometry. Genomic DNA templated the TCR beta VDJ and CDR3 profiling. TCRdb redid the calling of the reads with MiXCR, one entry per CDR3 protein. The sample has 100,000 to 150,000 distinct CDR3 sequences; almost 40% are singletons. Sequencing was carried out using sorted CD4+, CD8+, or CD8+CD57+ T cells (not recorded which) from PBMCs. The receptors here all came from a human donor with aplastic anemia.

This clonotype was counted many times. The V and J genes are TRBV27 and TRBJ2-7; 7 bases line up with TRBD2. The CDR3 has 14 amino acids. V gave up 4 bases and J gave up 6 bases; unmatched junction bases: 9. From germline, CDR1 is MNHEY and CDR2 SMNVEV (reference sequence). For the CDR3, the DNA is TGTGCCAGCAGTTGGGGGGGAAGCGTCGGCGAGCAGTACTTC. It specifies CASSWGGSVGEQYF.

Concerning this clonotype: Just one base apart from a much larger clone, this may be a read error. V usage is TRBV7-2 and J usage is TRBJ2-2, with D possibly being TRBD1 (6 bases). In germline, CDR1 is SGHTA, CDR2 FQGNSA. CDR3 length: 15 amino acids. V lost 3 bases and J 0 bases, leaving 8 bases between the germline ends. CDR3 nucleotide sequence: TGTGCCAGCAGCTTGAGGACAGCGAACACCGGGGAGCTGTTTTTT. Translation: CASSLRTANTGELFF.

In this sample, this clonotype turned up a few times. This chain connects TRBV5-5 to TRBJ1-1, with a weak D call TRBD1 (5 bases). Trimming took off 0 bases at V and 4 bases at J, with 16 bases between the two ends. This CDR3 contains 16 residues. In germline, CDR1 is SGHKS, CDR2 YYEKEE (reference sequence). CDR3 nucleotide sequence: TGTGCCAGCAGCTTGGGATCGTGGGGGAGAGGCACTGAAGCTTTCTTT. Translated, it gives CASSLGSWGRGTEAFF.

The V gene is TRBV29-1, the J gene TRBJ2-1, with D possibly being TRBD2 (6 bases). Trimming stripped 6 bases from V and 10 bases from J, with 10 bases between. The germline gives CDR1 SQVTM, CDR2 ANQGSEA. The CDR3 is 10 amino acids. CDR3 sequence (DNA): TGCAGCGTCGGCGGGACGGAGCAGTTCTTC. Protein: CSVGGTEQFF.

The gene calls are TRBV5-1 and TRBJ2-2; tentative D call: TRBD2 (6 bases). In germline, CDR1 is SGHRS, CDR2 YFSETQ. V was trimmed by 3 bases and J by 7 bases, leaving 16 bases between them. The CDR3 has 15 amino acids. The CDR3 sequence: CASSSGTQMGGELFF. The CDR3 coding sequence is TGCGCCAGCAGCTCAGGGACTCAGATGGGCGGGGAGCTGTTTTTT.

This clonotype was recorded many times. The V and J genes are TRBV11-3 and TRBJ1-4, with D possibly matching TRBD1 (6 bases). V lost 1 base and J 8 bases, leaving 14 bases between the germline ends. Germline CDR1 SGHNT, CDR2 YENEEA. This CDR3 is built from 15 residues. In nucleotides, the CDR3 is TGTGCCAGCAGCTTAGGGCGCGGGGGCGGGGAAAAACTGTTTTTT. It codes for CASSLGRGGGEKLFF. Using reference TRBV11-3 and TRBJ1-4 for the parts outside the CDR3, the full variable domain is EAGVVQSPRYKIIEKKQPVAFWCNPISGHNTLYWYLQNLGQGPELLIRYENEEAVDDSQLPKDRFSAERLKGVDSTLKIQPAELGDSAVYLCASSLGRGGGEKLFFGSGTQLSVL.

In this sample, this clonotype turned up many times. This chain connects TRBV19 to TRBJ1-6; D remains unclear. The CDR3 has 13 residues. V was cut by 6 bases and J by 8 bases, with 11 bases left in between. In germline, CDR1 is LNHDA, CDR2 SQIVND (reference sequence). CDR3 sequence (DNA): TGTGCCAGTAGACGGGGTTCTGATTCACCCCTCCACTTT. Its protein product is CASRRGSDSPLHF.

The genes are TRBV2 and TRBJ2-5; TRBD1 matches 8 bases. With V trimmed by 3 bases and J by 5 bases, 8 bases remained unmatched. The CDR3 covers 15 residues. Germline V CDR1 and CDR2: SNHLY, FYNNEI. In DNA form, the CDR3 reads TGTGCCAGCAGTGAGAGGCAGGGGGCGCACGAGACCCAGTACTTC. Amino acids: CASSERQGAHETQYF.

In this sample, this clonotype turned up once. This clone may be a read error of a much larger clone one base away. No conserved phenylalanine or tryptophan ends this CDR3, so it is likely a read error. The V and J genes are TRBV27 and TRBJ1-2; tentatively, D is TRBD1 (5 bases). The CDR3 consists of 15 residues. CDR1 and CDR2 (germline): MNHEY, SMNVEV (reference sequence). Trimming removed 5 bases from V and 0 bases from J, with 13 bases in between. Here the CDR3 reads CASSPQGRANYGYTS. CDR3 in DNA: TGTGCCAGCAGTCCCCAGGGACGGGCTAACTATGGCTACACCTCC.

This chain links TRBV10-3 with TRBJ1-2; 9 bases fit TRBD1. V gave up 3 bases and J gave up 4 bases; unmatched junction bases: 6. Looked up from germline, CDR1 is ENHRY and CDR2 is SYGVKD. CDR3 size: 15 residues. The CDR3 region has the DNA TGTGCCATCAGTGAAAGGGACAGGGTTTTCTATGGCTACACCTTC. As protein: CAISERDRVFYGYTF.

This clonotype was recorded many times. V gene TRBV29-1 combines with J gene TRBJ2-3; no clear D gene. This CDR3 region has 12 residues. V was pared by 5 bases and J by 3 bases, with 9 bases between. Germline CDR1 and CDR2: SQVTM and ANQGSEA. The CDR3 DNA reads as TGCAGCGTTAAAACCACGACAGATACGCAGTATTTT. This codes for CSVKTTTDTQYF.

The table lists this clonotype with a few counts. The gene calls are TRBV25-1 and TRBJ1-1; a weak D match, TRBD1 (5 bases). V was trimmed by 0 bases and J by 0 bases, leaving 11 bases between them. The CDR3 sequence is 16 residues long. The germline V gene encodes CDR1 MGHDK and CDR2 SYGVNS. Written as DNA, the CDR3 is TGTGCCAGCAGTGAATACGACAGCCTCATGAACACTGAAGCTTTCTTT. Translating gives CASSEYDSLMNTEAFF. Full variable domain (outside the CDR3, taken from reference TRBV25-1 and TRBJ1-1): EADIYQTPRYLVIGTGKKITLECSQTMGHDKMYWYQQDPGMELHLIHYSYGVNSTEKGDLSSESTVSRIRTEHFPLTLESARPSHTSQYLCASSEYDSLMNTEAFFGQGTRLTVV.

The chain couples TRBV10-1 to TRBJ2-2; 8 bases fit TRBD1. Germline V gene data show CDR1 as WNHNN and CDR2 as SYGVQD (reference sequence). Trimming at V came to 6 bases and at J to 0 bases, leaving 3 bases not matched to a gene. The CDR3 is 15 amino acids. CDR3 nucleotides: TGCGCCAGCAGCGCGGACAGGGCGAACACCGGGGAGCTGTTTTTT. Its protein is CASSADRANTGELFF.

The chain is built from TRBV12-3 or TRBV12-4 and TRBJ2-1, with 10 bases matching TRBD2. The CDR3 has 11 amino acids. Trimming removed 5 bases from V and 12 bases from J; junction bases left unmatched: 1. CDR3 coding DNA: TGTGCCAGCAGTCCTAGCGGGGGGCAGTTCTTC. Translating it yields CASSPSGGQFF.

This clonotype was detected many times. V and J are TRBV20-1 and TRBJ1-1; D may be TRBD1 (6 bases). CDR3 length: 13 residues. Germline CDR1 DFQATT, CDR2 SNEGSKA (reference sequence). The V gene lost 3 bases and the J gene lost 1 base, with 9 bases spanning the gap. The CDR3 nucleotides read TGCAGTGCTAGCAGGGGACAGAACACTGAAGCTTTCTTT. Amino acid sequence: CSASRGQNTEAFF.

V gene TRBV25-1 combines with J gene TRBJ1-2; D remains ambiguous. Trimming took off 2 bases at V and 8 bases at J, with 12 bases between the two ends. The CDR3 contains 13 residues. Germline CDR1 reads MGHDK; CDR2 reads SYGVNS. CDR3 sequence (DNA): TGTGCCAGCAGTGAAGGGCAGCCTTGGGGCTACACCTTC. It encodes CASSEGQPWGYTF.

This clonotype was picked up many times. The V and J genes are TRBV6-6 and TRBJ2-5; possibly TRBD2 for D (6 bases). The CDR3 spans 16 residues. The V end lost 2 bases, the J end lost 5 bases, and 18 bases lay between the germline ends. The germline V gene encodes CDR1 MNHNY and CDR2 SVGAGI (reference sequence). The CDR3 bases are TGTGCCAGCAGTTACGGGGACGGGCGGGGAGATGAGACCCAGTACTTC. It codes for CASSYGDGRGDETQYF.

The CDR3: CASLEAGGPRVLHF. CDR3 sequence (DNA): TGCGCCAGCCTCGAGGCAGGGGGCCCTCGGGTCCTCCACTTT. The rearrangement joins TRBV10-2 to TRBJ1-6; 8 bases map to TRBD1. The CDR3 runs 14 residues. The V gene's germline CDR1 is WSHSY and CDR2 SAAADI. Unmatched junction bases numbered 15, after V lost 8 bases and J lost 15 bases.

This clonotype came up many times. The chain couples TRBV5-1 to TRBJ2-7; D is unclear. V dropped 4 bases and J dropped 3 bases, with 8 bases sitting between them. Germline lookup yields CDR1 SGHRS and CDR2 YFSETQ. This CDR3 has 12 amino acids. CDR3 coding DNA: TGCGCCAGCAGCAAAACAGACTACGAGCAGTACTTC. It is translated as CASSKTDYEQYF.

The chain employs TRBV24-1 and TRBJ2-3, with TRBD1 as a possible D gene (6 bases). Germline CDR1 KGHDR, CDR2 SFDVKD. The CDR3 spans 16 residues. Trimming left V 5 bases short and J 0 bases short, with 14 bases between. The CDR3 sequence: CATSGLITGSTDTQYF. CDR3 in DNA: TGTGCCACCAGTGGATTAATAACAGGGAGCACAGATACGCAGTATTTT.

There are many counts of this clonotype. This chain links TRBV4-1 with TRBJ1-2; D possibly corresponds to TRBD1 (6 bases). The CDR3 sequence is 14 residues long. The V end lost 2 bases, the J end lost 4 bases, and 11 bases lay between the germline ends. The germline V gene has CDR1 MGHRA and CDR2 YSYEKL. This CDR3 reads CASSQLQGPYGYTF. For the CDR3, the DNA is TGCGCCAGCAGCCAATTACAGGGACCCTATGGCTACACCTTC.

A note on this clonotype: The junction differs from germline at one of its ends, possibly a read error. The J gene is TRBJ2-3, the V gene TRBV15; 10 positions match TRBD2. This CDR3 spans 13 amino acids. CDR1 is LNHNV and CDR2 is YYDKDF in the germline V gene (reference sequence). The CDR3 bases are TGTACCACCAGGACTAGCGGCACAGGTACGCAGTATTTT. Its protein is CTTRTSGTGTQYF.